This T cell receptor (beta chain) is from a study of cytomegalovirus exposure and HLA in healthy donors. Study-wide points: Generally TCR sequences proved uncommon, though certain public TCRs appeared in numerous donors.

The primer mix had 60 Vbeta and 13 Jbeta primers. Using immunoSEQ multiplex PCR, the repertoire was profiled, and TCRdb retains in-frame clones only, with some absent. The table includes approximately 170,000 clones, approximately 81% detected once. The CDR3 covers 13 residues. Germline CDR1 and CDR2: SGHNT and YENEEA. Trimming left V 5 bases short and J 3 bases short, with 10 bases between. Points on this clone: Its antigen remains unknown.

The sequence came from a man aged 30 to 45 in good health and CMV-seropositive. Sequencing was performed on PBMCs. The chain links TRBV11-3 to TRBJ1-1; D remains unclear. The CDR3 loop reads CASSRTQDTEAFF. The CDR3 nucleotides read TGTGCCAGCAGCCGAACCCAGGACACTGAAGCTTTCTTT.